This TCR beta chain derives from a study of T cells after yellow fever vaccination. Turning to the study itself: Libraries from low-cell-number fractions were prepared with the SMART-Seq v4 Ultra Low Input RNA kit.

Study conclusions and caveats: On re-exposure, the response was weaker but peaked faster, at day 5 versus 15.

The CDR3 is 16 amino acids. V shed 4 bases and J shed 2 bases, with 16 bases lying between them. From germline, CDR1 is MGHRA and CDR2 YSYEKL. This clonotype was seen only a few times. Its antigen is as yet unknown. For TCR, cDNA came from 5'RACE template switching, which added a universal primer site and UMIs. TCRdb reprocessed the 5' RACE reads with MiXCR, giving one entry per CDR3 protein. The sample consists of 300,000 to 400,000 distinct CDR3 sequences, roughly a tenth of them appearing once. The V gene is TRBV4-1, the J gene TRBJ2-3; TRBD1 is a possible D gene (5 bases). This sequence was found in a man aged 18 to 29 who received the YFV17D yellow fever vaccine. Sequenced here: CD4+ T cells sorted from PBMCs, sampled 45 days after the yellow fever booster vaccination. CDR3 in DNA: TGCGCCAGCAGCCCAGGGAACGGGTGGGACACAGATACGCAGTATTTT. Its translation: CASSPGNGWDTDTQYF.